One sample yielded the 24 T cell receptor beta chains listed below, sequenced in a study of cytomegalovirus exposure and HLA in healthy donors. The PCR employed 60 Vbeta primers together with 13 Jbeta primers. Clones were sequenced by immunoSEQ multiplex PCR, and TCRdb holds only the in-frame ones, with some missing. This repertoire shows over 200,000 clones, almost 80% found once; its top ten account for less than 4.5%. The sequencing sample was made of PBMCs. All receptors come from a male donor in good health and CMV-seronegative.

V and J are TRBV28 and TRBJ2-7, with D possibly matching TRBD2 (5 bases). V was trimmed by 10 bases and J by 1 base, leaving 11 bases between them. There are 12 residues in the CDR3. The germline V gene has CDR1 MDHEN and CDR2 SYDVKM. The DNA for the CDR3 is TGTGCCACCCGGGGAACTTCCTACGAGCAGTACTTC. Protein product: CATRGTSYEQYF.

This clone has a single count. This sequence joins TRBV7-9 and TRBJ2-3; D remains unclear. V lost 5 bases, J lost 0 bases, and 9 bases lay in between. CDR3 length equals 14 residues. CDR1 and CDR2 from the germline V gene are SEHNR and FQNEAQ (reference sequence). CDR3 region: CASSPTPSTDTQYF. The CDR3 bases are TGTGCCAGCAGCCCCACTCCTAGCACAGATACGCAGTATTTT. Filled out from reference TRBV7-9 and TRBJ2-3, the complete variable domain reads DTGVSQNPRHKITKRGQNVTFRCDPISEHNRLYWYRQTLGQGPEFLTYFQNEAQLEKSRLLSDRFSAERPKGSFSTLEIQRTEQGDSAMYLCASSPTPSTDTQYFGPGTRLTVL.

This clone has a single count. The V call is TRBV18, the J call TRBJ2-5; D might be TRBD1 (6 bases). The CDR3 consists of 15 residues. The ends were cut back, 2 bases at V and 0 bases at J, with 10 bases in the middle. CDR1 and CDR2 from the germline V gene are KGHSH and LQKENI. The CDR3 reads CASSPKGTYQETQYF. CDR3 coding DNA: TGTGCCAGCTCACCAAAGGGGACATACCAAGAGACCCAGTACTTC.

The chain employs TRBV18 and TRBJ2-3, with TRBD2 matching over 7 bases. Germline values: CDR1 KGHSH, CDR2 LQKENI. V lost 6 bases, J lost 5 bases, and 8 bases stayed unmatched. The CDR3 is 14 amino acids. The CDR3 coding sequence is TGTGCCAGCTCCGCGGCGGGAGTTAGAGATACGCAGTATTTT. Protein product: CASSAAGVRDTQYF.

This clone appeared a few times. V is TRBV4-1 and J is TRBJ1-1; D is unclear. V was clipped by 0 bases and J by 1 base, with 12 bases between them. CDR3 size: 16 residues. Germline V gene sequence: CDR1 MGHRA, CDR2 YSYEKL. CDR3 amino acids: CASSQDAGRANTEAFF. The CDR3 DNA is TGCGCCAGCAGCCAAGACGCGGGGAGGGCGAACACTGAAGCTTTCTTT.

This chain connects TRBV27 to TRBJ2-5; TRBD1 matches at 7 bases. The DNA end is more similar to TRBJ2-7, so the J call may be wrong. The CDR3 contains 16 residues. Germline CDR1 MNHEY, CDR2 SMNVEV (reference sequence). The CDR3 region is CASSTRQGGEVYEQYF. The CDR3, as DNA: TGTGCCAGCAGTACCCGACAGGGTGGGGAAGTCTACGAGCAGTACTTC.

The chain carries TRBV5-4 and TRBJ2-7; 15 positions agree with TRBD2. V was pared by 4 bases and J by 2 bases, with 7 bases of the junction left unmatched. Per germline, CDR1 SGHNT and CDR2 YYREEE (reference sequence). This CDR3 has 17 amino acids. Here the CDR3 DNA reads TGTGCCAGCAGCCCCGGACTAGCGGGAGGGCTCCCCTACGAGCAGTACTTC. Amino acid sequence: CASSPGLAGGLPYEQYF.

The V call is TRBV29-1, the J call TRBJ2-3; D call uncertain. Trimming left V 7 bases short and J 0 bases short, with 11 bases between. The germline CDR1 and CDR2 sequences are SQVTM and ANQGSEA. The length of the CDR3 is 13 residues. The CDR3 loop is CSAWLHSTDTQYF. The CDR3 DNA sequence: TGCAGCGCCTGGCTTCATAGCACAGATACGCAGTATTTT.

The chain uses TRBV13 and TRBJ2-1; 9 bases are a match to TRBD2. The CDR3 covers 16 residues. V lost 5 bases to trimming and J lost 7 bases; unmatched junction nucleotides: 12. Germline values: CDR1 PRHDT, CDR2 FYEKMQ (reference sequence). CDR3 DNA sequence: TGTGCCAGCAGCCGAGAGTTAGCGGGAGTTGAAAATGAGCAGTTCTTC. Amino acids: CASSRELAGVENEQFF.

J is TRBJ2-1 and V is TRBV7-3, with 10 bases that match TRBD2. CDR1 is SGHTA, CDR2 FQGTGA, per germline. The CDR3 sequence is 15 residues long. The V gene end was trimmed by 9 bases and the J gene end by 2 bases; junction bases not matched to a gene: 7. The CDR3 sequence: CASREAGGTYNEQFF. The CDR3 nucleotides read TGTGCCAGTCGCGAAGCGGGAGGGACCTACAATGAGCAGTTCTTC.

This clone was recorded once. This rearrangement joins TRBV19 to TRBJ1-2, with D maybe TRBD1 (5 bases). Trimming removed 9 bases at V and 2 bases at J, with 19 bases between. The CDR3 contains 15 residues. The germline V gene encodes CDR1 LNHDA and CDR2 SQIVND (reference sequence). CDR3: CASQGASPINYGYTF. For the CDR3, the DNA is TGTGCCAGCCAAGGGGCCTCCCCGATAAACTATGGCTACACCTTC.

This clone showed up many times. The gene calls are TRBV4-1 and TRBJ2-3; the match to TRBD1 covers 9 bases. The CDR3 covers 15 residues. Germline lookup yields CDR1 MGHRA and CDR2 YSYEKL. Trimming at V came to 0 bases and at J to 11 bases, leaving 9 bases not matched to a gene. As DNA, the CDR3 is TGCGCCAGCAGCCAAGACGAACAGGGGGCGCGGGAGCAGTATTTT. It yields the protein CASSQDEQGAREQYF.

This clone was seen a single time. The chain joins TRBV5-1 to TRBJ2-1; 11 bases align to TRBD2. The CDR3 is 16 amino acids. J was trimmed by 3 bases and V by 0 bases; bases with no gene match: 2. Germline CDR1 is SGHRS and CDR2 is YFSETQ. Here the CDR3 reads CASSLGTSGSYNEQFF. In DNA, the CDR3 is TGCGCCAGCAGCTTGGGAACTAGCGGGAGCTACAATGAGCAGTTCTTC.

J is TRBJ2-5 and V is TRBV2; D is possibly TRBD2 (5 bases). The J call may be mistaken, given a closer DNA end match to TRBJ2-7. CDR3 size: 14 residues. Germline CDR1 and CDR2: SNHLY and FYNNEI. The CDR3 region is CASSVQLGGYEQYF. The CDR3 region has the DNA TGTGCCAGCAGTGTCCAACTAGGAGGATACGAGCAGTACTTC.

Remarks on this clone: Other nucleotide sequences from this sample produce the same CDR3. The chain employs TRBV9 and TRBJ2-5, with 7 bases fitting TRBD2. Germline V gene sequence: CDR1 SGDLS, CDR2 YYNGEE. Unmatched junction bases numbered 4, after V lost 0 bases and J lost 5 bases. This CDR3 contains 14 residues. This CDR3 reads CASSVAGGKETQYF. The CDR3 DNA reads TGTGCCAGCAGCGTAGCCGGGGGGAAGGAGACCCAGTACTTC.

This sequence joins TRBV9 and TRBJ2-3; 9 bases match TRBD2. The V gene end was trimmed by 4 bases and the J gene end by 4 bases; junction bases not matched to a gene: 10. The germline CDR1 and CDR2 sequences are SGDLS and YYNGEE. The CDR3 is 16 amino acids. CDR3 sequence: CASSSLAGGIADTQYF. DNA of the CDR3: TGTGCCAGCAGCTCTTTGGCGGGAGGGATAGCAGATACGCAGTATTTT.

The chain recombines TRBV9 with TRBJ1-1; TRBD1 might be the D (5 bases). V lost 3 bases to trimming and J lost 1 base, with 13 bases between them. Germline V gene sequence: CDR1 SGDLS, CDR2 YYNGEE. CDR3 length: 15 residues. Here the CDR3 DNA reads TGTGCCAGCAGCGCCCCCGGACATAGGAACACTGAAGCTTTCTTT. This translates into CASSAPGHRNTEAFF.

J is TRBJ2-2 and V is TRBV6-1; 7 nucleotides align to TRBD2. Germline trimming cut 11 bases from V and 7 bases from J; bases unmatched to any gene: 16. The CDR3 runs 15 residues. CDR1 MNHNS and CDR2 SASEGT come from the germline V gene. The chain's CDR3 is CAARVASGVGGELFF. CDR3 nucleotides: TGTGCCGCCAGGGTGGCTAGCGGAGTCGGCGGGGAGCTGTTTTTT.

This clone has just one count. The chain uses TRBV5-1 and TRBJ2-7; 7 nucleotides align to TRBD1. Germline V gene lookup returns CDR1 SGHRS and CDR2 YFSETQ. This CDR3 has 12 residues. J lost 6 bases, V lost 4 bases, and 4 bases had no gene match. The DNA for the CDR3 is TGCGCCAGCAGCAAGGACAGGACCGAGCAGTACTTC. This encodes CASSKDRTEQYF.

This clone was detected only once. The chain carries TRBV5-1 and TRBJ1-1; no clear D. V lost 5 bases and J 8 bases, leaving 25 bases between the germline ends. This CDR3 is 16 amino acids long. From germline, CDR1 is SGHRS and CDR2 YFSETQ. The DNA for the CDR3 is TGCGCCAGCAGTTTTAACCGGGAGCTGCTCGGCCAGGAAGCTTTCTTT. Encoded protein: CASSFNRELLGQEAFF.

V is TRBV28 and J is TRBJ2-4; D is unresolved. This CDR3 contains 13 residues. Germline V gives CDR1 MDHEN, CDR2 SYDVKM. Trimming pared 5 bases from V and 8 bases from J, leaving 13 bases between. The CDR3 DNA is TGTGCCAGCAGTCCCGATTCTGGAGACATTCAGTACTTC. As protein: CASSPDSGDIQYF.

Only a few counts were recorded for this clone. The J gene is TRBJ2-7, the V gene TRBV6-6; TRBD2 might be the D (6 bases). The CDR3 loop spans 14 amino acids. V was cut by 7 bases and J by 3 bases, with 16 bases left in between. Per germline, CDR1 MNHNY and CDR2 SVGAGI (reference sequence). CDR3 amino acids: CASKAGIGLYEQYF. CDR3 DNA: TGTGCCAGCAAGGCGGGGATTGGACTCTACGAGCAGTACTTC.

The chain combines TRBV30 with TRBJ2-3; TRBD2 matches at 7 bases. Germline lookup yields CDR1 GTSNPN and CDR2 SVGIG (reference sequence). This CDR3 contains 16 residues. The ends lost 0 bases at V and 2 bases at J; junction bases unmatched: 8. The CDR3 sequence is CAWSVLAGVATDTQYF. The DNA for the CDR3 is TGTGCCTGGAGTGTACTGGCGGGAGTGGCCACAGATACGCAGTATTTT.

The CDR3 loop is CASRLPSGNRNQPQHF. CDR3 coding DNA: TGTGCCAGCAGACTCCCCTCCGGGAACCGCAATCAGCCCCAGCATTTT. V gene TRBV28 combines with J gene TRBJ1-5, with no clear D. Trimming pared 6 bases from V and 2 bases from J, leaving 17 bases between. The CDR3 is made up of 16 amino acids. Looked up from germline, CDR1 is MDHEN and CDR2 is SYDVKM. The whole variable domain, remainder taken from reference TRBV28 and TRBJ1-5, is DVKVTQSSRYLVKRTGEKVFLECVQDMDHENMFWYRQDPGLGLRLIYFSYDVKMKEKGDIPEGYSVSREKKERFSLILESASTNQTSMYLCASRLPSGNRNQPQHFGDGTRLSIL.